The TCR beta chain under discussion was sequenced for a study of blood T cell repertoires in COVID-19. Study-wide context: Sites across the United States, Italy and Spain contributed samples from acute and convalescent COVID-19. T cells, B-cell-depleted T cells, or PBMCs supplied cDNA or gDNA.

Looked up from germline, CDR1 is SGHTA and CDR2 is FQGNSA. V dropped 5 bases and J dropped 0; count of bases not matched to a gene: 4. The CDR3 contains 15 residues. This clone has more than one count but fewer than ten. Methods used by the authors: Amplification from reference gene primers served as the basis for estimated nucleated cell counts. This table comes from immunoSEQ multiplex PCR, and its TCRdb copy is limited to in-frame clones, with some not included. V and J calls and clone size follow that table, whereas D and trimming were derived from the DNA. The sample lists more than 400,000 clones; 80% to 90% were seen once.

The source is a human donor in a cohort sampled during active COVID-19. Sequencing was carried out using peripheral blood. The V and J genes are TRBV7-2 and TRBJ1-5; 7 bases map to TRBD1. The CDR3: CASSRDRASNQPQHF. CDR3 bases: TGTGCCAGCAGCCGTGACAGGGCTAGCAATCAGCCCCAGCATTTT.